This T cell receptor beta chain was captured by sequencing in a study of CD8 T cells in Susac syndrome (dated by TCRdb to between 2019 and 2020). Notes on the research overall: The study used repertoire sequencing to test whether antigen drove CD8+ T cell activation and differentiation in Susac syndrome. The clonality of the CD8+ T cell repertoire was compared across approximately 12 healthy donors, roughly 14 Susac syndrome patients and around 16 multiple sclerosis patients. The paper as a whole reports these results and caveats: The number of individuals in the TCR sequencing and HLA analysis was acknowledged as relatively small.

RNA was extracted using the RNeasy kit, and about 0.5 to 1 microgram was reverse transcribed with random hexamers. TCR beta CDR3 regions were amplified with the immunoSEQ multiplex PCR assay covering 54 Vbeta and 13 Jbeta segments. PCR amplification bias was corrected by using a synthetic template baseline for primer optimization and computational correction. Regarding the original processing steps: Only productive sequences were kept, with reads annotated to V, D and J genes according to IMGT and analyzed in immunoSEQ Analyzer. Clonality was computed as one minus Shannon entropy normalized by log2 of the number of productive unique sequences. For each patient and control, public and private clones were evaluated among the 100 most prevalent clones. Clones were defined as Susac-specific when absent from the healthy and MS cohorts, from about 970 published viral clones and from other ImmuneACCESS disease sequences. TCRdb applied fastp at Q25 and MiXCR to the public reads, then kept only in-frame beta chains. When rows share a CDR3 protein, they turn into one entry using the most common DNA and genes. TCRdb, not the authors, supplied the V and J calls. This sample comprises a few hundred thousand distinct CDR3 sequences, more than 85% of them detected only once. The top ten hold around 0.15% of the sample.

High-throughput TCR beta sequencing profiled peripheral blood CD8+ and CD4+ T cells from healthy donors, Susac syndrome patients and multiple sclerosis patients. Multiple sclerosis controls were treatment-naive patients with stable or active relapsing-remitting disease fulfilling revised McDonald criteria. Bulk CD8+ and CD4+ T cells were purified magnetically by negative isolation, whereas CD8+ TEMRA cells were enriched by FACS. Blood was collected in EDTA tubes and processed within 24 hours, with PBMCs isolated through density gradient centrifugation. PBMCs intended for TCR sequencing were cryopreserved in liquid nitrogen and thawed later in a water bath at 37 degrees C. Purity of sorted or isolated CD4+, CD8+ and CD8+ TEMRA cells was at least 90%. CDR1 LNHNV and CDR2 YYDKDF were looked up in the germline V gene (reference sequence). Measured from the cysteine to the phenylalanine, the CDR3 is 12 residues long. The entry retains the CDR3 DNA only, 36 bases that are in frame from base 1. At the junction V is shortened by 0 bases and J by 8 bases, with 6 bases in between.

As for this clonotype: Its antigen has not been determined. It has no much larger one-base neighbor in the sample; base qualities were not kept.

The TCR was taken from a human donor with multiple sclerosis. Sequencing used CD8+ T cells from PBMCs. The chain was built from TRBV15 and TRBJ2-3, with an unclear D gene assignment. The CDR3 is CATSRDRGTQYF. In nucleotides, the sequence is TGTGCCACCAGCAGAGATCGCGGTACGCAGTATTTT. Where the CDR3 stops, the reference TRBV15 and TRBJ2-3 genes take over; the full variable domain is DAMVIQNPRYQVTQFGKPVTLSCSQTLNHNVMYWYQQKSSQAPKLLFHYYDKDFNNEADTPDNFQSRRPNTSFCFLDIRSPGLGDTAMYLCATSRDRGTQYFGPGTRLTVL.